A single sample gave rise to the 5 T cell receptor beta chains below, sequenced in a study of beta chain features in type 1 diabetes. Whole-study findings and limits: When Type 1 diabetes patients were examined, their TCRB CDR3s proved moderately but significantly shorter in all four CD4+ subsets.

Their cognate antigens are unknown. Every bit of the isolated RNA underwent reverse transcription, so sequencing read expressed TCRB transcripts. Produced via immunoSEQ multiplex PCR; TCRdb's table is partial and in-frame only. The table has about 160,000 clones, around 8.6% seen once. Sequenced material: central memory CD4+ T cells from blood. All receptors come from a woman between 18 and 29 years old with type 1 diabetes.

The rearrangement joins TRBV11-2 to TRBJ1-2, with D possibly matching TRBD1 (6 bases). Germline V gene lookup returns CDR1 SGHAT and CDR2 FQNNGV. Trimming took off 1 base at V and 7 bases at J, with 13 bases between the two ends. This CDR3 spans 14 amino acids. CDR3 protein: CASSLGGGGSGYTF. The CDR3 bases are TGTGCCAGCAGCTTAGGGGGCGGGGGCAGTGGCTACACCTTC.

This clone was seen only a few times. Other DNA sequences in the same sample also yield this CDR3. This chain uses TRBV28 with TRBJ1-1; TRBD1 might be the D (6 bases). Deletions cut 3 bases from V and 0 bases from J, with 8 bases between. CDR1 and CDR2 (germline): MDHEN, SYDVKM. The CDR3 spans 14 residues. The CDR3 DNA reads TGTGCCAGCAGTTTGCAGGGGATGAACACTGAAGCTTTCTTT. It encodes CASSLQGMNTEAFF.

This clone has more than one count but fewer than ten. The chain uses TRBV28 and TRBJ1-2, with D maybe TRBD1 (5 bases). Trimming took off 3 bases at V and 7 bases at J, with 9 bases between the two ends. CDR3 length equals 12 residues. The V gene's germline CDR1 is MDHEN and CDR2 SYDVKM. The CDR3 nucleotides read TGTGCCAGCAGTTTCGGGCAGGGTGGCTACACCTTC. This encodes CASSFGQGGYTF.

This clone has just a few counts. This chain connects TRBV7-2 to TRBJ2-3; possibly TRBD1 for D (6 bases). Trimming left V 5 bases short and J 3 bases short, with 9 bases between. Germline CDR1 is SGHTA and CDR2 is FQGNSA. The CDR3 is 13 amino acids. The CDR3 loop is CASSQQGTDTQYF. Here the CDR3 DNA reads TGTGCCAGCAGCCAACAGGGAACAGATACGCAGTATTTT.

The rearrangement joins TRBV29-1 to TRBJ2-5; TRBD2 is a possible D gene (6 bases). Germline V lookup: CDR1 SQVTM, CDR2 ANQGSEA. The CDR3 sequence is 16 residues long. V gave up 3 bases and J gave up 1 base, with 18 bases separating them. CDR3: CSVDSVAGRRQETQYF. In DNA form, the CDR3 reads TGCAGCGTTGATAGTGTGGCGGGGAGACGCCAAGAGACCCAGTACTTC.